The entry below describes one T cell receptor beta chain. The assay was immunoSEQ multiplex PCR, and TCRdb's table has in-frame clones only and misses some. This table has approximately 160,000 clones, roughly 80% appearing once. Grouping used clinical history reported by participants in a survey and questionnaire. This sample was included in a study of blood T cell repertoires in COVID-19. The clonotype originates from a woman in her 50s who had recovered from COVID-19. The sample was PBMCs or T cells enriched from blood (not recorded which).

This chain's CDR3 is CASSLVGGPNQPQHF. CDR3 DNA: TGTGCCAGCAGTTTGGTAGGGGGCCCCAATCAGCCCCAGCATTTT. The J gene is TRBJ1-5, the V gene TRBV27; 7 bases match TRBD1. Germline CDR1 MNHEY, CDR2 SMNVEV (reference sequence). This CDR3 contains 15 residues. After removal of 3 bases from V and 3 bases from J, the junction contained 5 bases not matched to a gene.